This TCR beta chain was recovered during a study of blood T cell repertoires in COVID-19. Method: immunoSEQ multiplex PCR; TCRdb's copy keeps in-frame clones and lacks some. The sample includes approximately 91,000 clones, about 80% of them seen just once. CDR3 length equals 14 residues. The V and J ends lost 4 bases and 3 bases respectively, with 13 bases between them. CDR1 and CDR2 (germline): LGHDT, YNNKEL (reference sequence). This clone was detected once. V usage is TRBV3-1 (or the pseudogene TRBV3-2) and J usage is TRBJ2-7; maybe TRBD2 (6 bases). This receptor was identified in a human donor in a cohort sampled during active COVID-19. Input material: peripheral blood. CDR3 sequence: CASSRRGGGYEQYF. CDR3 DNA: TGTGCCAGCAGCCGCCGGGGAGGAGGCTACGAGCAGTACTTC.